This TCR beta chain came from a study of blood T cell repertoires in COVID-19. Across the whole study: From the United States, Italy and Spain came samples of acute and convalescent COVID-19. PBMCs, B-cell-depleted T cells, or T cells were the source of the cDNA or gDNA that made up the material.

Recruited during active infection, patients (from Seattle) were subsequently followed longitudinally. Per the study methods: Estimates of nucleated cell counts were drawn from the amplification of reference gene primers. TCRdb keeps only in-frame clones here, not all; method: immunoSEQ multiplex PCR. D and trimming come from the DNA, and the V and J calls and clone size come from that table. The sample has about 300,000 clones; just under 90% are singletons. V trimming: 4 bases; J trimming: 3 bases; junction bases outside the gene matches: 8. Germline V lookup: CDR1 ENHRY, CDR2 SYGVKD. The CDR3 has 16 residues.

The sequenced sample consisted of peripheral blood. The chain employs TRBV10-3 and TRBJ2-2, with 7 positions matching TRBD2. The receptor was derived from a woman in her 30s with COVID-19, enrolled during active disease. CDR3 DNA sequence: TGTGCCATCAGTGCCATGGGGGGGAGTGACACCGGGGAGCTGTTTTTT. Its translation is CAISAMGGSDTGELFF.